Detailed here is one TCR beta chain. Other DNA sequences within the sample encode an identical CDR3. Seattle's enrolled individuals joined amid active infection and were then monitored longitudinally. This specimen belongs to a study of blood T cell repertoires in COVID-19. Background on the study: Material from acute and convalescent COVID-19 was sourced from the United States, Italy and Spain.

Trimming cost V 5 bases and J 1 base; bases outside gene matches: 2. The CDR3 has 16 residues. Per the germline V gene, CDR1 is SNHLY and CDR2 is FYNNEI. Authors' data handling: Amplification from reference gene primers served as the basis for estimated nucleated cell counts. Here immunoSEQ multiplex PCR was the method, and the copy in TCRdb shows in-frame clones only, minus some. V, J and clone size are taken as reported in that table, and D and trimming were inferred from the DNA itself. Seen here are 150,000 to 200,000 clones, 81% observed once, and the top ten hold approximately 12%. The TCR sequence derives from a woman older than 75 with COVID-19, enrolled during active disease. Sequencing was carried out using peripheral blood. The chain combines TRBV2 with TRBJ2-3, with 14 bases that match TRBD2. Written as DNA, the CDR3 is TGTGCCAGCAGTCTGGGACTAGCGGGGGGCACAGATACGCAGTATTTT. It is translated as CASSLGLAGGTDTQYF. Complete variable domain (other parts from reference TRBV2 and TRBJ2-3): EPEVTQTPSHQVTQMGQEVILRCVPISNHLYFYWYRQILGQKVEFLVSFYNNEISEKSEIFDDQFSVERPDGSNFTLKIRSTKLEDSAMYFCASSLGLAGGTDTQYFGPGTRLTVL.